Following are 10 T cell receptor beta chains from one sample sequenced in a study of graft-versus-host responses after intestinal transplantation. The antigens of these receptors remain unknown. Clones were sequenced by immunoSEQ multiplex PCR, and TCRdb holds only the in-frame ones, with some missing. The table has around 89,000 clones, around 90% seen once. Sequencing was performed on unstimulated CD8+ T cells sorted from spleen or lymph node cells, taken before transplant. These receptor sequences come from a human donor who was the organ donor for an intestinal transplant.

V and J are TRBV11-2 and TRBJ1-4; no firm D call. Germline CDR1 SGHAT, CDR2 FQNNGV. The germline V and J ends were trimmed by 4 bases and 8 bases, with 5 bases remaining between them. This CDR3 is built from 11 residues. This CDR3 is CASSSTEKLFF. DNA for the CDR3: TGTGCCAGCAGCTCTACGGAAAAACTGTTTTTT.

The chain is built from TRBV29-1 and TRBJ2-7; 8 bases match TRBD2. V trimming: 4 bases; J trimming: 2 bases; junction bases outside the gene matches: 10. The CDR3 is 15 residues long. Germline CDR1 and CDR2: SQVTM and ANQGSEA. The CDR3 DNA sequence: TGCAGCGTTGCTGGTGGCGGGGGGCGCCCCTACGAGCAGTACTTC. Its translation is CSVAGGGGRPYEQYF.

V and J are TRBV2 and TRBJ2-1, with 8 bases aligning to TRBD2. V dropped 5 bases and J dropped 2; count of bases not matched to a gene: 5. The CDR3 has 15 amino acids. CDR1 is SNHLY, CDR2 FYNNEI, per germline. CDR3 loop: CASSTGTSAYNEQFF. In nucleotides, the CDR3 is TGTGCCAGCAGTACCGGGACTAGTGCCTACAATGAGCAGTTCTTC. Full variable domain (rest looked up from reference TRBV2 and TRBJ2-1): EPEVTQTPSHQVTQMGQEVILRCVPISNHLYFYWYRQILGQKVEFLVSFYNNEISEKSEIFDDQFSVERPDGSNFTLKIRSTKLEDSAMYFCASSTGTSAYNEQFFGPGTRLTVL.

This sequence joins TRBV4-3 and TRBJ2-1, with 9 bases matching TRBD2. Germline values: CDR1 LGHNA, CDR2 YSLEER. The CDR3 contains 19 residues. After removal of 0 bases from V and 7 bases from J, the junction contained 16 bases not matched to a gene. CDR3 nucleotides: TGCGCCAGCAGCCAAGACCTCGGGGGTGCGGCGGGGGGGCTGAATGAGCAGTTCTTC. Amino acids: CASSQDLGGAAGGLNEQFF.

The J gene is TRBJ2-6, the V gene TRBV19; D is uncertain. Trimming shortened V by 1 base and J by 0 bases, and 13 bases separated the two germline ends. The CDR3 extends over 18 amino acids. The germline CDR1 and CDR2 sequences are LNHDA and SQIVND (reference sequence). CDR3 DNA sequence: TGTGCCAGTAGTATAGGGTTGTACGGTGGCTCTGGGGCCAACGTCCTGACTTTC. Translated, it gives CASSIGLYGGSGANVLTF.

The genes are TRBV12-5 and TRBJ1-5; no definite D call. CDR1 is LGHNT and CDR2 is FRNRAP in the germline V gene. Between the trimmed V and J ends, which lost 8 bases and 4 bases, there was a span of 15 bases. This CDR3 region has 14 residues. The CDR3 nucleotides read TGTGCTAGTTTCGGAGGGAATTGGAATCAGCCCCAGCATTTT. This sequence encodes CASFGGNWNQPQHF.

The chain employs TRBV7-9 and TRBJ1-5; D is unresolved. CDR3 length equals 12 residues. V was pared by 3 bases and J by 4 bases, with 4 bases between. Germline assignment: CDR1 SEHNR and CDR2 FQNEAQ (reference sequence). DNA of the CDR3: TGTGCCAGCAGCTTGAGTAATCAGCCCCAGCATTTT. Encoded protein: CASSLSNQPQHF.

The rearrangement joins TRBV5-6 to TRBJ2-3, with 9 positions matching TRBD2. Germline V gene sequence: CDR1 SGHDT, CDR2 YYEEEE. J lost 0 bases, V lost 0 bases, and 5 bases had no gene match. The CDR3 totals 17 residues. The CDR3 nucleotides read TGTGCCAGCAGCTTGGCCGCCCTAGCGGGGAGCACAGATACGCAGTATTTT. Translating gives CASSLAALAGSTDTQYF.

This chain connects TRBV2 to TRBJ2-7; possible D gene TRBD1, 5 bases. The germline CDR1 and CDR2 sequences are SNHLY and FYNNEI. Trimming removed 10 bases from V and 6 bases from J, with 10 bases in between. The CDR3 is 10 residues long. The CDR3 here is CATQTGEQYF. The CDR3 DNA is TGTGCCACGCAAACAGGCGAGCAGTACTTC. The full variable domain, rest sourced from reference TRBV2 and TRBJ2-7, is EPEVTQTPSHQVTQMGQEVILRCVPISNHLYFYWYRQILGQKVEFLVSFYNNEISEKSEIFDDQFSVERPDGSNFTLKIRSTKLEDSAMYFCATQTGEQYFGPGTRLTVT.

This rearrangement joins TRBV5-1 to TRBJ2-5, with 7 positions matching TRBD2. Per germline, CDR1 SGHRS and CDR2 YFSETQ. CDR3 size: 14 residues. V shed 3 bases, J shed 5 bases, and the junction held 7 bases outside the gene matches. The CDR3 spells CASSSPMGGETQYF. The CDR3 DNA reads as TGCGCCAGCAGCTCCCCGATGGGGGGGGAGACCCAGTACTTC.